The 24 T cell receptor beta chains presented below share a single source sample, sequenced in a study of PD-1 blockade in classical Hodgkin lymphoma. Every patient had relapsed following autologous stem cell transplantation, and cohorts differed in brentuximab vedotin exposure. The assay was immunoSEQ multiplex PCR, and TCRdb's table has in-frame clones only and misses some. The table includes roughly 50,000 clones, roughly 80% detected once. The source material was peripheral blood mononuclear cells (PBMCs), sampled at baseline. The receptors derive from a human donor with classical Hodgkin lymphoma.

V gene TRBV27 combines with J gene TRBJ2-5; maybe TRBD2 (5 bases). Trimming cost V 11 bases and J 1 base, with 20 bases left between them. The CDR3 runs 15 residues. Germline V gene data show CDR1 as MNHEY and CDR2 as SMNVEV (reference sequence). The chain's CDR3 is CASSTWAGSQETQYF. The CDR3 coding sequence is TGTGCCTCCTCAACGTGGGCGGGCTCCCAAGAGACCCAGTACTTC.

This clone appeared many times. This rearrangement joins TRBV6-1 to TRBJ2-2, with 8 bases fitting TRBD2. Germline trimming cut 4 bases from V and 7 bases from J; bases unmatched to any gene: 8. In germline, CDR1 is MNHNS, CDR2 SASEGT. This CDR3 spans 15 amino acids. CDR3 coding DNA: TGTGCCAGCAGTGGCGGACTAGCCCGAGTCGGGGAGCTGTTTTTT. It encodes CASSGGLARVGELFF.

J is TRBJ1-5 and V is TRBV7-2, with no clear D. Germline V gene lookup returns CDR1 SGHTA and CDR2 FQGNSA. V was trimmed by 1 base and J by 5 bases, leaving 12 bases between them. This CDR3 contains 15 residues. CDR3: CASSLERASYQPQHF. The CDR3 nucleotides read TGTGCCAGCAGCTTAGAACGGGCCAGCTATCAGCCCCAGCATTTT.

J is TRBJ1-2 and V is TRBV13; 7 nucleotides match TRBD1. Trimming at V came to 3 bases and at J to 8 bases, leaving 6 bases not matched to a gene. In germline, CDR1 is PRHDT, CDR2 FYEKMQ (reference sequence). This CDR3 spans 13 amino acids. This CDR3 reads CASSFTGVRGYTF. The CDR3 DNA sequence: TGTGCCAGCAGCTTCACAGGGGTGAGGGGCTACACCTTC.

The chain recombines TRBV7-2 with TRBJ2-7; 8 bases align to TRBD1. The ends lost 1 base at V and 4 bases at J; junction bases unmatched: 3. CDR3 size: 14 residues. CDR1 SGHTA and CDR2 FQGNSA come from the germline V gene. The CDR3 bases are TGTGCCAGCAGCTTAGGGACAGGGAGGTACGAGCAGTACTTC. The encoded protein is CASSLGTGRYEQYF.

This chain connects TRBV10-3 to TRBJ1-5; tentatively, D is TRBD1 (6 bases). CDR3 length: 13 residues. V was pared by 10 bases and J by 5 bases, with 15 bases between. The germline CDR1 and CDR2 sequences are ENHRY and SYGVKD. The CDR3 reads CATTRGPDQPQHF. The CDR3 DNA follows: TGTGCCACTACACGGGGGCCGGATCAGCCCCAGCATTTT.

J is TRBJ2-1 and V is TRBV5-1, with 9 positions matching TRBD2. The V segment lost 7 bases and the J segment 5 bases; nucleotides outside the gene matches: 7. The CDR3 covers 14 residues. The germline V gene has CDR1 SGHRS and CDR2 YFSETQ. CDR3 nucleotides: TGCGCCAGCGTTAGCGGGAGTCCGCACAATGAGCAGTTCTTC. Protein: CASVSGSPHNEQFF.

This chain links TRBV4-1 with TRBJ2-7; TRBD1 is a possible D gene (6 bases). In germline, CDR1 is MGHRA, CDR2 YSYEKL. V lost 4 bases, J lost 0 bases, and 16 bases lay in between. The CDR3 length is 16 residues. The DNA for the CDR3 is TGCGCCAGCAGCCTGGGGATGCAGGGGAGCTCCTACGAGCAGTACTTC. Its protein product is CASSLGMQGSSYEQYF.

The V call is TRBV18, the J call TRBJ1-3; D not certain. Germline values: CDR1 KGHSH, CDR2 LQKENI. The ends were cut back, 2 bases at V and 8 bases at J, with 16 bases in the middle. CDR3 size: 15 residues. The CDR3 sequence is CASSPAWAGYDTIYF. CDR3 sequence (DNA): TGTGCCAGCTCACCAGCCTGGGCAGGTTATGACACCATATATTTT.

The chain has TRBV27 and TRBJ1-2; D remains unclear. This CDR3 has 11 amino acids. Germline V CDR1 and CDR2: MNHEY, SMNVEV (reference sequence). V dropped 6 bases and J dropped 3 bases, with 5 bases sitting between them. CDR3 nucleotide sequence: TGTGCCAGCAGGGCTCACTATGGCTACACCTTC. The encoded protein is CASRAHYGYTF.

The V call is TRBV7-9, the J call TRBJ2-1; 11 nucleotides match TRBD2. Germline-derived CDR1 and CDR2 are SEHNR and FQNEAQ (reference sequence). The CDR3 length is 17 residues. V lost 5 bases and J lost 6; bases outside the gene matches: 12. CDR3 in DNA: TGTGCCAGCAGCCTACTCGGACTAGCGGGCCGTGGCAATGAGCAGTTCTTC. It translates to CASSLLGLAGRGNEQFF.

This clone was seen a single time. This chain uses TRBV19 with TRBJ1-1; 9 bases map to TRBD1. CDR3 length: 14 amino acids. Trimming took 7 bases from V and 5 from J; bases not matched to a gene: 8. Germline CDR1 and CDR2: LNHDA and SQIVND (reference sequence). In nucleotides, the CDR3 is TGTGCCAGTAATTCACAGGGGGCTCGAACTGAAGCTTTCTTT. Protein: CASNSQGARTEAFF.

This clone was seen only a few times. The chain employs TRBV7-2 and TRBJ1-5; no reliable D call. The germline V and J ends were trimmed by 1 base and 6 bases, with 13 bases remaining between them. CDR3 size: 15 residues. Germline CDR1 and CDR2: SGHTA and FQGNSA. In DNA form, the CDR3 reads TGTGCCAGCAGCTTAGGCAGCGTCCATGCTCAGCCCCAGCATTTT. Protein product: CASSLGSVHAQPQHF. The full variable domain, its missing parts supplied by reference TRBV7-2 and TRBJ1-5, is GAGVSQSPSNKVTEKGKDVELRCDPISGHTALYWYRQSLGQGLEFLIYFQGNSAPDKSGLPSDRFSAERTGGSVSTLTIQRTQQEDSAVYLCASSLGSVHAQPQHFGDGTRLSIL.

This chain joins TRBV4-2 and TRBJ1-5; weak D call: TRBD1 (6 bases). This CDR3 is built from 15 residues. Germline V CDR1 and CDR2: LGHNA, YNFKEQ. V lost 0 bases and J lost 6, with 12 bases in between. CDR3: CASSQERGHGQPQHF. As DNA, the CDR3 is TGTGCCAGCAGCCAAGAACGGGGGCATGGTCAGCCCCAGCATTTT.

The rearrangement uses TRBV9 and TRBJ2-7, with 7 bases aligning to TRBD2. Germline CDR1 is SGDLS and CDR2 is YYNGEE. V lost 0 bases and J lost 4; bases outside the gene matches: 7. CDR3 length equals 15 residues. The CDR3 is CASSVAPSGDYEQYF. The CDR3 region has the DNA TGTGCCAGCAGCGTAGCGCCTAGCGGAGATTACGAGCAGTACTTC.

The chain is built from TRBV2 and TRBJ1-1; D is undetermined. CDR1 and CDR2 (germline): SNHLY, FYNNEI. CDR3 size: 12 residues. V was cut by 10 bases and J by 4 bases, with 13 bases left in between. CDR3 DNA: TGTGCCAACAAGTTAGATTTCACTGAAGCTTTCTTT. It translates to CANKLDFTEAFF.

The chain carries TRBV6-5 and TRBJ2-1; D is possibly TRBD1 or TRBD2 (5 bases each). The CDR3 totals 14 residues. V gave up 2 bases and J gave up 4 bases, with 9 bases separating them. Germline CDR1 reads MNHEY; CDR2 reads SVGAGI. The CDR3 coding sequence is TGTGCCAGCAGTTACGGGACGGTATACAATGAGCAGTTCTTC. Its protein product is CASSYGTVYNEQFF.

The V and J genes are TRBV7-9 and TRBJ2-3, with D possibly being TRBD2 (5 bases). This CDR3 is built from 13 residues. Trimming took 1 base from V and 5 from J, leaving 7 bases between them. The germline V gene encodes CDR1 SEHNR and CDR2 FQNEAQ (reference sequence). The CDR3 spells CASSLEAGDTQYF. For the CDR3, the DNA is TGTGCCAGCAGCTTAGAGGCGGGAGATACGCAGTATTTT.

This chain uses TRBV7-6 with TRBJ2-5; 8 positions agree with TRBD2. The CDR3 loop spans 16 amino acids. Germline values: CDR1 SGHVS, CDR2 FNYEAQ. Trimming cost V 2 bases and J 3 bases; bases outside gene matches: 8. For the CDR3, the DNA is TGTGCCAGCAGCTTAAACTCTCTAGCGGGTGAAGAGACCCAGTACTTC. It specifies CASSLNSLAGEETQYF.

Written as DNA, the CDR3 is TGTGCCACCAGCAGAGATCGGGGACGGGAGAACACTGAAGCTTTCTTT. Its translation: CATSRDRGRENTEAFF. The V call is TRBV15, the J call TRBJ1-1; a weak D match, TRBD1 (5 bases). V dropped 0 bases and J dropped 1 base, with 12 bases sitting between them. This CDR3 has 16 amino acids. CDR1 LNHNV and CDR2 YYDKDF come from the germline V gene (reference sequence).

This chain links TRBV4-3 with TRBJ2-2; unclear D gene. CDR3 length: 12 residues. Germline lookup yields CDR1 LGHNA and CDR2 YSLEER. Trimming took 1 base from V and 7 from J, leaving 4 bases between them. CDR3 amino acids: CASSQGVGELFF. CDR3 DNA: TGCGCCAGCAGCCAAGGGGTCGGGGAGCTGTTTTTT.

The chain couples TRBV18 to TRBJ2-6, with D uncertain. Germline CDR1 KGHSH, CDR2 LQKENI. V was pared by 0 bases and J by 0 bases, with 15 bases between. The CDR3 spans 19 residues. This chain's CDR3 is CASSPPSGWPSSGANVLTF. The CDR3 DNA reads TGTGCCAGCTCACCACCCTCAGGTTGGCCGAGCTCTGGGGCCAACGTCCTGACTTTC.

The chain couples TRBV6-5 to TRBJ1-1; D gene ambiguous. V dropped 5 bases and J dropped 1 base, with 8 bases sitting between them. The CDR3 has 13 residues. Germline values: CDR1 MNHEY, CDR2 SVGAGI. The DNA for the CDR3 is TGTGCCAGCAGTGAAGTGTGGAACACTGAAGCTTTCTTT. Protein sequence: CASSEVWNTEAFF.

The gene calls are TRBV5-8 and TRBJ1-1; D uncertain. The CDR3 loop spans 13 amino acids. The V and J ends lost 4 bases and 10 bases respectively, with 17 bases between them. Germline CDR1 is SGHTS and CDR2 is YDEGEE. CDR3 bases: TGTGCCAGCAGCCCCACATCGGAAGGAGGAGCTTTCTTT. Its translation is CASSPTSEGGAFF.